A single sample is the source of the 8 T cell receptor beta chains below, sequenced in a study of T cell changes during pregnancy in multiple sclerosis. The repertoire was sequenced with immunoSEQ multiplex PCR; TCRdb's copy has only in-frame clones and lacks some. The sample carries about 22,000 clones, more than 75% recorded once. This sample comprised CD8+ T cells from peripheral blood mononuclear cells, obtained before pregnancy. The receptor set was obtained from a female donor with multiple sclerosis, enrolled in a pregnancy study.

The V gene is TRBV11-2, the J gene TRBJ2-3, with 11 bases aligning to TRBD2. Trimming took 5 bases from V and 3 from J; bases not matched to a gene: 10. CDR1 is SGHAT, CDR2 FQNNGV, per germline. This CDR3 contains 17 residues. The CDR3 region has the DNA TGTGCCAGCAGCCCCCCCCGGACTAGCGGGCCTACAGATACGCAGTATTTT. Protein: CASSPPRTSGPTDTQYF.

The gene calls are TRBV4-1 and TRBJ1-2; D possibly corresponds to TRBD1 (6 bases). Germline CDR1 is MGHRA and CDR2 is YSYEKL. With 0 bases removed from V and 7 bases from J, the gap between germline ends came to 15 bases. The CDR3 runs to 15 residues. The CDR3 sequence is CASSQDRTGRAGYTF. The CDR3 DNA follows: TGCGCCAGCAGCCAAGATCGTACAGGGCGGGCTGGCTACACCTTC.

This clone has only one observation. J is TRBJ2-3 and V is TRBV5-1; TRBD2 matches 12 bases. The length of the CDR3 is 16 residues. Germline assignment: CDR1 SGHRS and CDR2 YFSETQ. Trimming took 4 bases from V and 8 from J; bases not matched to a gene: 11. The CDR3 region has the DNA TGCGCCAGCAGCCTGTCCGGACTAGCGGGAAGAGGTACGCAGTATTTT. It encodes CASSLSGLAGRGTQYF.

The V gene is TRBV19, the J gene TRBJ2-7; D remains ambiguous. Per the germline V gene, CDR1 is LNHDA and CDR2 is SQIVND (reference sequence). V lost 5 bases to trimming and J lost 1 base, with 9 bases between them. The CDR3 runs to 13 residues. CDR3 region: CASSAGRSYEQYF. The CDR3 DNA reads TGTGCCAGTAGTGCCGGCAGGTCCTACGAGCAGTACTTC.

The chain has TRBV2 and TRBJ2-4; 9 bases are shared with TRBD2. V shed 6 bases and J 12 bases; nucleotides not matched to a gene: 15. CDR1 and CDR2 from the germline V gene are SNHLY and FYNNEI. This CDR3 has 15 residues. The CDR3, as DNA: TGTGCCAGCAGAAAAGCGCCGGGACTAGCCGTACATCAGTACTTC. Protein sequence: CASRKAPGLAVHQYF. The full variable domain, completed using reference TRBV2 and TRBJ2-4, is EPEVTQTPSHQVTQMGQEVILRCVPISNHLYFYWYRQILGQKVEFLVSFYNNEISEKSEIFDDQFSVERPDGSNFTLKIRSTKLEDSAMYFCASRKAPGLAVHQYFGAGTRLSVL.

This chain joins TRBV30 and TRBJ1-2; 10 bases map to TRBD1. CDR1 GTSNPN and CDR2 SVGIG come from the germline V gene (reference sequence). V dropped 2 bases and J dropped 6; count of bases not matched to a gene: 9. This CDR3 has 15 residues. The CDR3 region has the DNA TGTGCCTGGAGTTACGGCCAGACAGGGGGCGATGGCTACACCTTC. It encodes CAWSYGQTGGDGYTF.

CDR3 in DNA: TGTGCCAGCAGCTTAAAGGCGTCTAGCGGCTACAATGAGCAGTTCTTC. It encodes CASSLKASSGYNEQFF. The chain combines TRBV7-8 with TRBJ2-1; 7 bases map to TRBD2. The germline V gene has CDR1 SGHVS and CDR2 FQNEAQ. The CDR3 length is 16 residues. V shed 2 bases, J shed 3 bases, and the junction held 7 bases outside the gene matches.

The chain is built from TRBV4-1 and TRBJ2-2; 12 bases fit TRBD2. V trimming: 4 bases; J trimming: 0 bases; junction bases outside the gene matches: 6. From germline, CDR1 is MGHRA and CDR2 YSYEKL. The CDR3 has 18 amino acids. In DNA form, the CDR3 reads TGCGCCAGCAGCCTTCAAGGACTAGCGGGACCGAACACCGGGGAGCTGTTTTTT. Translated, it gives CASSLQGLAGPNTGELFF.